A single sample gave rise to the 26 T cell receptor beta chains below, sequenced in a study of cytomegalovirus exposure and HLA in healthy donors. With 60 Vbeta and 13 Jbeta primers, the PCR was carried out. This table comes from immunoSEQ multiplex PCR, and its TCRdb copy is limited to in-frame clones, with some not included. The repertoire holds approximately 150,000 clones, around four fifths seen once, with about 4% in the top ten. Input material: PBMCs. The receptors were gathered from a man aged 45-65 years in good health and CMV-seropositive.

This chain connects TRBV30 to TRBJ2-5; 7 nucleotides agree with TRBD1. Losses at the gene ends were 0 bases for V and 3 bases for J; bases not matched to a gene: 4. Germline assignment: CDR1 GTSNPN and CDR2 SVGIG (reference sequence). The CDR3 sequence is 14 residues long. CDR3 region: CAWSVGRGKETQYF. The CDR3 DNA is TGTGCCTGGAGTGTTGGCAGGGGGAAAGAGACCCAGTACTTC.

The chain uses TRBV7-6 and TRBJ2-2; 7 bases line up with TRBD1. The V segment lost 8 bases and the J segment 7 bases; nucleotides outside the gene matches: 13. The germline gives CDR1 SGHVS, CDR2 FNYEAQ. The CDR3 sequence is 15 residues long. The CDR3 sequence: CASGNRQGLSGELFF. CDR3 coding DNA: TGTGCCAGCGGCAATCGACAGGGCCTTAGCGGGGAGCTGTTTTTT.

This sequence joins TRBV2 and TRBJ2-5, with TRBD2 identical over 13 bases. This CDR3 region has 16 residues. CDR1 is SNHLY and CDR2 is FYNNEI in the germline V gene. The junction had 5 bases not matched to a gene; V was cut back by 6 bases and J by 1 base. The CDR3 is CASSTGLAGIQETQYF. In nucleotides, the CDR3 is TGTGCCAGCAGCACGGGACTAGCGGGAATCCAAGAGACCCAGTACTTC.

The J gene is TRBJ2-7, the V gene TRBV30; possibly TRBD2 for D (6 bases). V was trimmed by 5 bases and J by 0 bases, leaving 14 bases between them. Germline CDR1 GTSNPN, CDR2 SVGIG (reference sequence). The CDR3 spans 14 residues. CDR3 loop: CAWGGTVLSYEQYF. The CDR3 nucleotides read TGTGCCTGGGGGGGGACGGTACTCTCCTACGAGCAGTACTTC.

V and J are TRBV2 and TRBJ2-1; 11 nucleotides agree with TRBD2. With 7 bases clipped from V and 8 bases from J, the junction kept 7 bases outside the gene matches. The germline V gene encodes CDR1 SNHLY and CDR2 FYNNEI. The CDR3 length is 14 residues. The CDR3 reads CASMYLAGGYEQFF. CDR3 coding DNA: TGTGCCAGCATGTATCTAGCGGGAGGTTATGAGCAGTTCTTC.

The V gene is TRBV18, the J gene TRBJ1-2; D gene ambiguous. Looked up from germline, CDR1 is KGHSH and CDR2 is LQKENI. The CDR3 contains 15 residues. Trimming took 0 bases from V and 0 from J, leaving 8 bases between them. For the CDR3, the DNA is TGTGCCAGCTCACCACCTCTGGGAGCTAACTATGGCTACACCTTC. Its protein is CASSPPLGANYGYTF. Variable domain in full (rest from reference TRBV18 and TRBJ1-2): NAGVMQNPRHLVRRRGQEARLRCSPMKGHSHVYWYRQLPEEGLKFMVYLQKENIIDESGMPKERFSAEFPKEGPSILRIQQVVRGDSAAYFCASSPPLGANYGYTFGSGTRLTVV.

The rearrangement joins TRBV30 to TRBJ2-5, with D unresolved. The CDR3 covers 11 residues. The V end lost 3 bases, the J end lost 5 bases, and 7 bases lay between the germline ends. CDR1 and CDR2 (germline): GTSNPN, SVGIG (reference sequence). The CDR3 bases are TGTGCCTGGAGAGAGCTGGAGACCCAGTACTTC. Its translation is CAWRELETQYF.

This clone was seen a single time. This sequence joins TRBV30 and TRBJ1-5, with 8 bases aligning to TRBD1. Germline V CDR1 and CDR2: GTSNPN, SVGIG (reference sequence). Trimming removed 5 bases from V and 3 bases from J; junction bases left unmatched: 3. The CDR3 is made up of 13 amino acids. In DNA, the CDR3 is TGTGCCTGGGGACAGGGACCCAATCAGCCCCAGCATTTT. This sequence encodes CAWGQGPNQPQHF.

This clone came up once. The chain couples TRBV6-5 to TRBJ2-7; tentative D call: TRBD2 (5 bases). The CDR3 runs 14 residues. Germline V CDR1 and CDR2: MNHEY, SVGAGI. The V end lost 7 bases, the J end lost 0 bases, and 13 bases lay between the germline ends. CDR3 in DNA: TGTGCCAGCATTCCCGGAGGATCCTCCTACGAGCAGTACTTC. Encoded protein: CASIPGGSSYEQYF.

This clone was counted between two and nine times. The J gene is TRBJ1-5, the V gene TRBV19; 7 bases are a match to TRBD1. CDR3 length: 13 amino acids. The germline gives CDR1 LNHDA, CDR2 SQIVND (reference sequence). V lost 10 bases and J lost 3; bases outside the gene matches: 6. The DNA for the CDR3 is TGTGCCATTTCGACAGGGCTCAATCAGCCCCAGCATTTT. Its translation: CAISTGLNQPQHF.

J is TRBJ2-1 and V is TRBV12-5; D remains unclear. With 4 bases removed from V and 3 bases from J, the gap between germline ends came to 4 bases. The CDR3 is 12 amino acids. Germline V gives CDR1 LGHNT, CDR2 FRNRAP. CDR3: CASGSRYNEQFF. The CDR3 DNA is TGTGCTAGTGGTTCCCGCTACAATGAGCAGTTCTTC.

This clone was picked up one time. The J gene is TRBJ2-7, the V gene TRBV11-2; 9 nucleotides match TRBD2. The CDR3 is 13 amino acids. The germline gives CDR1 SGHAT, CDR2 FQNNGV. Trimming at V came to 8 bases and at J to 4 bases, leaving 6 bases not matched to a gene. CDR3 protein: CASHSGSGYEQYF. Written as DNA, the CDR3 is TGTGCCAGCCATAGCGGGAGTGGTTACGAGCAGTACTTC.

The V and J genes are TRBV6-5 and TRBJ1-3, with D possibly matching TRBD1 (6 bases). Germline assignment: CDR1 MNHEY and CDR2 SVGAGI. The germline V and J ends were trimmed by 6 bases and 4 bases, with 16 bases remaining between them. The CDR3 consists of 15 residues. In nucleotides, the CDR3 is TGTGCCAGCAGACGAGGACAGTCAAACGGAAACACCATATATTTT. This codes for CASRRGQSNGNTIYF.

V usage is TRBV9 and J usage is TRBJ2-1; weak D call: TRBD2 (5 bases). CDR1 and CDR2 (germline): SGDLS, YYNGEE. Trimming removed 4 bases at V and 10 bases at J, with 15 bases between. This CDR3 is 13 amino acids long. The CDR3 DNA sequence: TGTGCCAGCAGCCACACCAGCGGCCAAGAGCAGTTCTTC. Its protein product is CASSHTSGQEQFF. The whole variable domain, remainder taken from reference TRBV9 and TRBJ2-1, is DSGVTQTPKHLITATGQRVTLRCSPRSGDLSVYWYQQSLDQGLQFLIQYYNGEERAKGNILERFSAQQFPDLHSELNLSSLELGDSALYFCASSHTSGQEQFFGPGTRLTVL.

This chain uses TRBV10-3 with TRBJ2-2, with TRBD2 matching over 8 bases. The CDR3 has 12 amino acids. The germline CDR1 and CDR2 sequences are ENHRY and SYGVKD. V shed 10 bases and J 5 bases; nucleotides not matched to a gene: 3. CDR3 sequence (DNA): TGTGCCACGGGGGGGGTGACCGGGGAGCTGTTTTTT. Encoded protein: CATGGVTGELFF.

The CDR3 protein is CASSMTLLHSYEQYF. The DNA for the CDR3 is TGTGCCAGCAGTATGACTCTTCTTCACTCCTACGAGCAGTACTTC. The V gene is TRBV28, the J gene TRBJ2-7; D is unclear. Germline-derived CDR1 and CDR2 are MDHEN and SYDVKM. Trimming cost V 5 bases and J 0 bases, with 14 bases left between them. The CDR3 contains 15 residues.

The chain links TRBV7-9 to TRBJ2-5, with 8 bases fitting TRBD2. The CDR3 totals 15 residues. Germline V gives CDR1 SEHNR, CDR2 FQNEAQ (reference sequence). The ends lost 3 bases at V and 3 bases at J; junction bases unmatched: 6. CDR3 bases: TGTGCCAGCAGCTTGATTACTAGCGGAAAAGAGACCCAGTACTTC. Translation gives CASSLITSGKETQYF.

The chain employs TRBV6-6 and TRBJ2-1, with 11 bases that match TRBD1. The CDR3 is 15 residues long. Per germline, CDR1 MNHNY and CDR2 SVGAGI (reference sequence). V trimming: 6 bases; J trimming: 3 bases; junction bases outside the gene matches: 4. The CDR3 here is CASRHGTGGYNEQFF. The CDR3 DNA reads TGTGCCAGCAGGCACGGGACAGGGGGCTACAATGAGCAGTTCTTC.

The chain carries TRBV7-2 and TRBJ2-2, with 11 bases fitting TRBD2. CDR1 and CDR2 (germline): SGHTA, FQGNSA. V trimming: 5 bases; J trimming: 2 bases; junction bases outside the gene matches: 7. This CDR3 region has 17 residues. The CDR3 protein is CASSAPTSGVNTGELFF. The CDR3 DNA is TGTGCCAGCAGCGCCCCGACTAGCGGGGTCAACACCGGGGAGCTGTTTTTT.

Concerning this clone: The junction shows a germline mismatch at one end, possibly a read error. The CDR3 is CSSSDPPRDRSREQYF. CDR3 coding DNA: TGTTCCAGCAGCGACCCGCCCAGGGACAGGAGTCGGGAGCAGTACTTC. The chain recombines TRBV7-9 with TRBJ2-7; 8 bases agree with TRBD1. The CDR3 runs to 16 residues. Germline V gene lookup returns CDR1 SEHNR and CDR2 FQNEAQ (reference sequence).

The V and J genes are TRBV10-3 and TRBJ2-6, with D possibly being TRBD1 (5 bases). V gave up 4 bases and J gave up 0 bases, with 13 bases separating them. Germline CDR1 ENHRY, CDR2 SYGVKD. The CDR3 has 17 amino acids. The CDR3 sequence: CAISAQQVLSGANVLTF. CDR3 in DNA: TGTGCCATCAGTGCTCAACAGGTTCTCTCTGGGGCCAACGTCCTGACTTTC.

This clone appeared a few times. This chain joins TRBV5-4 and TRBJ1-1, with unresolved D. Trimming stripped 1 base from V and 3 bases from J, with 10 bases between. CDR3 length: 14 residues. Germline assignment: CDR1 SGHNT and CDR2 YYREEE (reference sequence). Here the CDR3 reads CASSLYREDTEAFF. The CDR3 nucleotides read TGTGCCAGCAGCTTGTATAGGGAGGACACTGAAGCTTTCTTT.

For the CDR3, the DNA is TGTGCCAGCAGCCTGACCGGGACTAGCGGGGGCCTCTACTGGGACGGGGAGCTGTTTTTT. It is translated as CASSLTGTSGGLYWDGELFF. V and J are TRBV13 and TRBJ2-2; 14 nucleotides line up with TRBD2. This CDR3 is 20 amino acids long. The germline V gene encodes CDR1 PRHDT and CDR2 FYEKMQ (reference sequence). Losses at the gene ends were 5 bases for V and 7 bases for J; bases not matched to a gene: 18.

The chain joins TRBV29-1 to TRBJ2-7; a weak D match, TRBD2 (5 bases). Germline lookup yields CDR1 SQVTM and CDR2 ANQGSEA. V was clipped by 2 bases and J by 3 bases, with 11 bases between them. The CDR3 loop spans 13 amino acids. The CDR3 here is CSVEISGSYEQYF. The DNA of the CDR3 is TGCAGCGTTGAAATCAGTGGGAGCTACGAGCAGTACTTC.

The chain joins TRBV6-5 to TRBJ2-5, with a tentative D call TRBD2 (5 bases). V dropped 6 bases and J dropped 4 bases, with 18 bases sitting between them. This CDR3 spans 15 amino acids. The germline V gene encodes CDR1 MNHEY and CDR2 SVGAGI. The DNA of the CDR3 is TGTGCCAGCAGACCGACCCTAGAAGAGGGAGAGACCCAGTACTTC. Translation gives CASRPTLEEGETQYF.

The CDR3 nucleotides are TGCGCCAGCAGCCCCCATACAGGGGGGCGAAGAGATGGCTACACCTTC. Its protein product is CASSPHTGGRRDGYTF. The chain uses TRBV4-3 and TRBJ1-2, with 8 bases identical to TRBD1. CDR1 is LGHNA, CDR2 YSLEER, per germline. Unmatched junction bases numbered 13, after V lost 4 bases and J lost 6 bases. The CDR3 consists of 16 residues.